This T cell receptor beta chain was documented in a study of blood T cell repertoires in COVID-19 (dated by TCRdb to the early 2020s). Broadly, across the study: Samples covering the acute and convalescent phases of COVID-19 were provided by collaborators in the United States, Italy and Spain. The prospective study material was composed of cDNA or gDNA derived from T cells, B-cell-depleted T cells, or PBMCs. The dataset comprised deeply sampled blood TCRbeta repertoires from subjects exposed to, actively infected with, or recovered from COVID-19. A freely available public database, intended as a resource for researchers studying the immune response to SARS-CoV-2, is where the repertoires were released. Samples were obtained from the ongoing ImmuneRACE study (first 160 participants) and from 1,254 subjects provided by 6 global collaborators. Nearly every sample came with metadata listing a de-identified subject ID, COVID-19 status, age in years and sex. HLA class I and class II types, where available, came from metadata supplied by the sample provider rather than from assay-based typing.

What the work shows at the level of the full study, not this receptor alone: The amount of clinical and demographic metadata varied by source and participant and was provided uncurated.

Compared with germline, V lacks 1 base and J lacks 0 bases; bases without a gene match: 9. As encoded in the germline V gene, CDR1 is SGHTA while CDR2 is FQGTGA. Taken from cysteine to phenylalanine, the CDR3 has 18 residues. The kept DNA is CDR3 alone, 54 bases in frame from the first base. TCRbeta CDR3 regions were amplified from genomic DNA using the immunoSEQ Assay, a bias-controlled multiplex PCR. The study's processing was this. Within the assay, amplification of reference gene primers was used to estimate how many nucleated cells each sample contained. Sequence reads were collapsed and filtered to measure the absolute abundance of every unique TCRbeta CDR3 rearrangement. For each sample, productive Simpson clonality was calculated by taking the square root of Simpson's diversity index across productive rearrangements. TCRdb provides this immuneACCESS table in a form limited to in-frame rearrangements. Some clones are lacking; in checked studies, under half of them reflect an unresolved V gene, and why the rest are absent is not known. V and J calls and clone size come straight from that table; D and trimming were deduced from the DNA. The sample profile shows 200,000 to 300,000 clones; about 82% of them were found once. The leading ten clones occupy just under 6.5% of the sample.

Each collaborating institution followed its own protocols to collect whole blood in K2EDTA tubes. For TCRbeta analysis, collaborators shipped samples in one of three forms: frozen whole blood, isolated PBMCs, or DNA extracted from either of those sample types. In the case of this clone: The antigen it recognizes is unknown. No quality values exist for individual bases; no much larger clone is one base distant.

Sequencing was performed on peripheral blood. The rearrangement combines TRBV7-3 with TRBJ2-1; TRBD2 matches 7 bases in the middle. This clonotype originated in an older woman with active or convalescent COVID-19. The sequenced DNA: TGTGCCAGCAGCTTAAAACCCCTAGCGGCAAGCTCCTACAATGAGCAGTTCTTC. Translated, this is CASSLKPLAASSYNEQFF.